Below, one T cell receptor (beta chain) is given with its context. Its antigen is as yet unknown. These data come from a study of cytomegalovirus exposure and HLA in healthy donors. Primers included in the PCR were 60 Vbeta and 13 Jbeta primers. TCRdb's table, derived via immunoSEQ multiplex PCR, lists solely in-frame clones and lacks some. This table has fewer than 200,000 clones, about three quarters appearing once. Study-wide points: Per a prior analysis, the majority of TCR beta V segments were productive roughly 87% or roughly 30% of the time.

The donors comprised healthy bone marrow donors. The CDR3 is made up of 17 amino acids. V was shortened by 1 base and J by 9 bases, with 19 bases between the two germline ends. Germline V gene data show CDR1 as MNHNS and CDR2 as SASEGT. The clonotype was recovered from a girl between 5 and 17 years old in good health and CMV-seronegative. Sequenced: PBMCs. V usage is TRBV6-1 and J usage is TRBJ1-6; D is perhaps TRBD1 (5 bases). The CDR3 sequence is CASSEVAGNTPSSPLHF. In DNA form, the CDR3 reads TGTGCCAGCAGTGAAGTCGCAGGGAATACACCGTCTTCACCCCTCCACTTT.